This paragraph reports one T cell receptor beta chain. The data originate from a study of shared clonotypes between healthy human individuals. Naive CD8 populations comprised CD45RO-negative cells positively selected for CCR7, excluding terminally differentiated effector memory CD45RA+ cells. Method: immunoSEQ multiplex PCR; TCRdb's copy keeps in-frame clones and lacks some. Altogether around 1,900,000 clones are present, about 93% being singletons, with the ten largest covering around 1.7%. The CDR3 extends over 14 amino acids. Germline V gives CDR1 SGHNT, CDR2 YENEEA. V lost 5 bases, J lost 0 bases, and 11 bases lay in between.

V and J are TRBV11-3 and TRBJ2-7; possible D gene TRBD2, 6 bases. Sequencing used naive CD8+ T cells from PBMCs. The TCR sequence derives from a man younger than 30 in good health. Some clones in this sample may be carry-over from other donors' samples. CDR3 protein: CASSPTGDSYEQYF. The DNA of the CDR3 is TGTGCCAGCAGCCCCACGGGGGACTCCTACGAGCAGTACTTC.